These 9 T cell receptor beta chains share one sample of origin, sequenced in a study of cytomegalovirus exposure and HLA in healthy donors. PCR employed 60 Vbeta and 13 Jbeta primers. Profiling relied on immunoSEQ multiplex PCR, and the TCRdb table lists in-frame clones only, not all of them. In the table there are roughly 90,000 clones, roughly 82% of which are singletons. Input material: PBMCs. The receptors were sampled from a man aged 30 to 39 in good health and CMV-seropositive.

About this clone itself: In the same sample, other DNA sequences code for this CDR3. This sequence joins TRBV11-2 and TRBJ2-7, with 9 bases fitting TRBD1. The CDR3 is 15 residues long. Germline CDR1 and CDR2: SGHAT and FQNNGV. V lost 5 bases, J lost 2 bases, and 7 bases stayed unmatched. CDR3 nucleotide sequence: TGTGCCAGCAGCCCGAAACAGGGGGCGACCTACGAGCAGTACTTC. It yields the protein CASSPKQGATYEQYF.

This clone came up once. The chain couples TRBV7-6 to TRBJ2-1; the D gene is possibly TRBD2 (5 bases). CDR1 is SGHVS and CDR2 is FNYEAQ in the germline V gene. V was shortened by 6 bases and J by 9 bases, with 21 bases between the two germline ends. This CDR3 is built from 15 residues. The CDR3 sequence is CASRSPGLAQIEQFF. The DNA for the CDR3 is TGTGCCAGCAGATCCCCCGGGCTAGCTCAGATTGAGCAGTTCTTC.

The chain couples TRBV7-9 to TRBJ2-3, with TRBD2 matching over 14 bases. CDR1 and CDR2 from the germline V gene are SEHNR and FQNEAQ (reference sequence). The CDR3 is 15 amino acids. Trimming cost V 3 bases and J 6 bases; bases outside gene matches: 2. The CDR3 protein is CASSLGLAGADTQYF. CDR3 DNA sequence: TGTGCCAGCAGCTTGGGACTAGCGGGAGCTGATACGCAGTATTTT.

As to this clone: Other DNA sequences in the same sample also yield this CDR3. The gene calls are TRBV18 and TRBJ2-7; no clear D gene. Per the germline V gene, CDR1 is KGHSH and CDR2 is LQKENI. There are 13 residues in the CDR3. The V end was cut by 3 bases, the J end by 0 bases, with 6 bases between. CDR3 in amino acids: CASSPPSSYEQYF. In DNA, the CDR3 is TGTGCCAGCTCACCTCCGAGCTCCTACGAGCAGTACTTC.

The chain couples TRBV5-1 to TRBJ2-1; 10 nucleotides match TRBD2. There are 14 residues in the CDR3. V shed 2 bases, J shed 5 bases, and the junction held 1 base outside the gene matches. Germline V CDR1 and CDR2: SGHRS, YFSETQ. The CDR3 sequence: CASSFSGRNNEQFF. The CDR3 DNA reads TGCGCCAGCAGCTTTAGCGGGAGGAACAATGAGCAGTTCTTC.

CDR3 in DNA: TGTGCCAGCAGAAAGACAGGGAGTCAGCCCCAGCATTTT. Residues: CASRKTGSQPQHF. V is TRBV28 and J is TRBJ1-5; 7 bases are a match to TRBD1. Germline-derived CDR1 and CDR2 are MDHEN and SYDVKM. The CDR3 totals 13 residues. Trimming at V came to 6 bases and at J to 6 bases, leaving 5 bases not matched to a gene. Combining the CDR3 with reference TRBV28 and TRBJ1-5 gives the whole variable domain DVKVTQSSRYLVKRTGEKVFLECVQDMDHENMFWYRQDPGLGLRLIYFSYDVKMKEKGDIPEGYSVSREKKERFSLILESASTNQTSMYLCASRKTGSQPQHFGDGTRLSIL.

V gene TRBV29-1 combines with J gene TRBJ2-7; D not certain. CDR3 length equals 13 residues. CDR1 SQVTM and CDR2 ANQGSEA come from the germline V gene. V dropped 3 bases and J dropped 2 bases, with 11 bases sitting between them. CDR3 region: CSVDGGNAYEQYF. For the CDR3, the DNA is TGCAGCGTTGACGGCGGTAACGCCTACGAGCAGTACTTC.

This clone has only a few counts. J is TRBJ1-5 and V is TRBV6-6; 8 positions match TRBD1. V shed 6 bases and J 5 bases; nucleotides not matched to a gene: 9. Germline values: CDR1 MNHNY, CDR2 SVGAGI (reference sequence). The CDR3 length is 15 residues. The CDR3 bases are TGTGCCAGCAGGGCGCGAGAGACAGGGGATCAGCCCCAGCATTTT. As protein: CASRARETGDQPQHF.

This clone has a single count. The CDR3 DNA follows: TGCAGCGTCGCCGGGACAGGGACCTACGAGCAGTACTTC. Translation gives CSVAGTGTYEQYF. The gene calls are TRBV29-1 and TRBJ2-7; 9 bases align to TRBD1. Germline CDR1 is SQVTM and CDR2 is ANQGSEA. The CDR3 has 13 residues. V shed 6 bases, J shed 2 bases, and the junction held 5 bases outside the gene matches.